This T cell receptor (beta chain) originates from a study of blood T cell repertoires in COVID-19. Study context: The United States, Italy and Spain provided the acute and convalescent COVID-19 samples. PBMCs, B-cell-depleted T cells, or T cells provided the cDNA or gDNA that made up the material.

Data came from immunoSEQ multiplex PCR; TCRdb stores just in-frame clones and leaves some out. The sample lists some 140,000 clones, around 79% occurring once. Germline V CDR1 and CDR2: MGHRA, YSYEKL. V lost 0 bases to trimming and J lost 5 bases, with 16 bases between them. The CDR3 has 16 amino acids. The chain links TRBV4-1 to TRBJ2-5; possible D gene TRBD2, 6 bases. The sequencing input was peripheral blood. The receptor comes from a woman aged 70-85 years with COVID-19, enrolled during active disease. CDR3 sequence (DNA): TGCGCCAGCAGCCAAGAGGGGGGACGTTTAGAGGAGACCCAGTACTTC. Encoded protein: CASSQEGGRLEETQYF.